Listed below are T cell receptor beta chains from one sample, sequenced in a study of T cells expressing NK-cell markers. From the 5' RACE reads, TCRdb lists one entry per CDR3 protein and no DNA. Seen in this sample are 300,000 to 450,000 distinct CDR3 sequences; the ten most common clones hold roughly 5.2%. Sample: blood T cells: a sorted CD56 or NKG2C T cell subset, CD4+ or CD8+ T cells, or bulk PBMC T cells (not recorded which). The origin of the receptors is a man aged 18-75 years in good health. CDR3s include the opening cysteine and the closing phenylalanine or tryptophan. Clone size is not always given. Where it is, it says once, few, many or a class for expanded clones.

cdr3_aa: CASSPGGSPTNYGYTF
v_call: TRBV18
j_call: TRBJ1-2
clone_size: .

cdr3_aa: CASSLERTSVYEQYF
v_call: TRBV5-1
j_call: TRBJ2-7
clone_size: .

cdr3_aa: CASGPTRRDTIYF
v_call: TRBV6-1
j_call: TRBJ1-3
clone_size: .

cdr3_aa: CASSHDRGNEKLFF
v_call: TRBV27
j_call: TRBJ1-4
clone_size: .

cdr3_aa: CSARTGAGYTF
v_call: TRBV20-1
j_call: TRBJ1-2
clone_size: .

cdr3_aa: CSVSGARGTGELFF
v_call: TRBV29-1
j_call: TRBJ2-2
clone_size: .

cdr3_aa: CAWKGSQETQYF
v_call: TRBV30
j_call: TRBJ2-5
clone_size: .

cdr3_aa: CSARDAGGSGNTIYF
v_call: TRBV20-1
j_call: TRBJ1-3
clone_size: .

cdr3_aa: CASSLSAGTQFNEQFF
v_call: TRBV27
j_call: TRBJ2-1
clone_size: .

cdr3_aa: CASSEGATKGYTF
v_call: TRBV25-1
j_call: TRBJ1-2
clone_size: .

cdr3_aa: CSARVLAGGDTQYF
v_call: TRBV20-1
j_call: TRBJ2-3
clone_size: .

cdr3_aa: CASSITIGRGAFF
v_call: TRBV12-3/TRBV12-4
j_call: TRBJ1-1
clone_size: .

cdr3_aa: CASSLRTSGGAETQYF
v_call: TRBV9
j_call: TRBJ2-5
clone_size: .

cdr3_aa: CASSARAGANYGYTF
v_call: TRBV9
j_call: TRBJ1-2
clone_size: .

cdr3_aa: CASMAGPNTGELFF
v_call: TRBV11-3
j_call: TRBJ2-2
clone_size: .

cdr3_aa: CASSLGGGNSYNEQFF
v_call: TRBV5-1
j_call: TRBJ2-1
clone_size: .

cdr3_aa: CASSPQTGIQETQYF
v_call: TRBV18
j_call: TRBJ2-5
clone_size: .

cdr3_aa: CSADRVVTDTQYF
v_call: TRBV29-1
j_call: TRBJ2-3
clone_size: .

cdr3_aa: CASSFGSSNRGDTQYF
v_call: TRBV5-5
j_call: TRBJ2-3
clone_size: .

cdr3_aa: CASRPTATLMETQYF
v_call: TRBV7-9
j_call: TRBJ2-5
clone_size: .

cdr3_aa: CSVGGVGISAQYF
v_call: TRBV29-1
j_call: TRBJ2-7
clone_size: .

cdr3_aa: CASSDKSGGANEQFF
v_call: TRBV6-4
j_call: TRBJ2-1
clone_size: .

cdr3_aa: CASSPDRGNTIYF
v_call: TRBV6-5
j_call: TRBJ1-3
clone_size: medium-sized

cdr3_aa: CASSEARGPYF
v_call: TRBV6-1
j_call: TRBJ2-7
clone_size: .

cdr3_aa: CASSSKTGHSYEQYF
v_call: TRBV5-5
j_call: TRBJ2-7
clone_size: .

cdr3_aa: CASSPRPLRQMRTGELFF
v_call: TRBV9
j_call: TRBJ2-2
clone_size: .

cdr3_aa: CASRGGALSEQYF
v_call: TRBV6-1
j_call: TRBJ2-7
clone_size: .

cdr3_aa: CATNSGGRSSQFF
v_call: TRBV6-2/TRBV6-3
j_call: TRBJ2-1
clone_size: .

cdr3_aa: CASSRGQGSYNEQFF
v_call: TRBV3-1
j_call: TRBJ2-1
clone_size: .

cdr3_aa: CASSRTGASGNTIYF
v_call: TRBV7-9
j_call: TRBJ1-3
clone_size: .

cdr3_aa: CASSLALRGPADTQYF
v_call: TRBV7-9
j_call: TRBJ2-3
clone_size: .

cdr3_aa: CASRAGWTEAFF
v_call: TRBV5-1
j_call: TRBJ1-1
clone_size: .

cdr3_aa: CASMETSGGVGEQYF
v_call: TRBV28
j_call: TRBJ2-7
clone_size: .

cdr3_aa: CASSWGGSGNEQFF
v_call: TRBV7-2
j_call: TRBJ2-1
clone_size: .

cdr3_aa: CASSELGGQAVTGELFF
v_call: TRBV25-1
j_call: TRBJ2-2
clone_size: .

cdr3_aa: CSAREWDRITGELFF
v_call: TRBV20-1
j_call: TRBJ2-2
clone_size: .

cdr3_aa: CASSFYVGEAFF
v_call: TRBV5-5
j_call: TRBJ1-1
clone_size: .

cdr3_aa: CASSTAGTTGEQFF
v_call: TRBV5-1
j_call: TRBJ2-1
clone_size: .

cdr3_aa: CASSLYIAGGFYEQYF
v_call: TRBV27
j_call: TRBJ2-7
clone_size: .

cdr3_aa: CASSVSSGTGGTDTQYF
v_call: TRBV9
j_call: TRBJ2-3
clone_size: .

cdr3_aa: CASRTANSYNEQFF
v_call: TRBV5-4
j_call: TRBJ2-1
clone_size: .

cdr3_aa: CASSPTLAGDYEQYF
v_call: TRBV7-9
j_call: TRBJ2-7
clone_size: .

cdr3_aa: CAINVGDTPSYEQYF
v_call: TRBV10-3
j_call: TRBJ2-7
clone_size: .

cdr3_aa: CATAGQTSYEQYF
v_call: TRBV10-3
j_call: TRBJ2-7
clone_size: .

cdr3_aa: CASSHSGRLSSYNEQFF
v_call: TRBV3-1
j_call: TRBJ2-1
clone_size: .

cdr3_aa: CASSRQWQNLIGSPLHF
v_call: TRBV5-6
j_call: TRBJ1-6
clone_size: .

cdr3_aa: CASSLGSGYNEQFF
v_call: TRBV12-3/TRBV12-4
j_call: TRBJ2-1
clone_size: .

cdr3_aa: CASSRTILTSGGTNEQFF
v_call: TRBV19
j_call: TRBJ2-1
clone_size: .

cdr3_aa: CASSSNRDRETQYF
v_call: TRBV11-2
j_call: TRBJ2-5
clone_size: .

cdr3_aa: CASSLESWTGNWEQYF
v_call: TRBV5-1
j_call: TRBJ2-7
clone_size: .

cdr3_aa: CASSLGGDNNEQFF
v_call: TRBV7-8
j_call: TRBJ2-1
clone_size: .

cdr3_aa: CASSPYIPTNEKLFF
v_call: TRBV18
j_call: TRBJ1-4
clone_size: .

cdr3_aa: CASSPQVNTQYF
v_call: TRBV7-4
j_call: TRBJ2-3
clone_size: .

cdr3_aa: CASRPGGRYEQYF
v_call: TRBV6-1
j_call: TRBJ2-7
clone_size: .

cdr3_aa: CSVGDSPQSYNEQFF
v_call: TRBV29-1
j_call: TRBJ2-1
clone_size: .

cdr3_aa: CASSLLVNEQFF
v_call: TRBV12-3/TRBV12-4
j_call: TRBJ2-1
clone_size: .

cdr3_aa: CASSGPGTGSYEQYF
v_call: TRBV3-1
j_call: TRBJ2-7
clone_size: .

cdr3_aa: CSARDSAGYEQYF
v_call: TRBV20-1
j_call: TRBJ2-7
clone_size: .

cdr3_aa: CASSLMGREPQTQYF
v_call: TRBV12-3/TRBV12-4
j_call: TRBJ2-5
clone_size: .